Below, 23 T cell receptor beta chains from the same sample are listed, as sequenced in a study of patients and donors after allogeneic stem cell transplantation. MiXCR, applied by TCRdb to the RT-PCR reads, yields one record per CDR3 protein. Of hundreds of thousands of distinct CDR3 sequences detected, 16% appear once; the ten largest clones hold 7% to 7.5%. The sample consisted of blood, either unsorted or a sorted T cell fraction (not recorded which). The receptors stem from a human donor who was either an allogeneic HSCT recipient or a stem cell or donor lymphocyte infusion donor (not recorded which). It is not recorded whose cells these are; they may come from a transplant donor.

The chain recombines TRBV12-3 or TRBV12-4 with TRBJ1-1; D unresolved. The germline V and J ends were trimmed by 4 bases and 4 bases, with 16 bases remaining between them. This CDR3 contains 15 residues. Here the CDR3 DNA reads TGTGCCAGCAGTTCATTCGGACCGGGCGGCACTGAAGCTTTCTTT. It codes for CASSSFGPGGTEAFF.

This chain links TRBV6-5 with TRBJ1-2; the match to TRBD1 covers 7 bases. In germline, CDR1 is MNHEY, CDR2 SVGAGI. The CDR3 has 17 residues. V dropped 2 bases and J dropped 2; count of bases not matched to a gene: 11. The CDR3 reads CASSYNYHRGYNYGYTF. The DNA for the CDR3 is TGTGCCAGCAGTTACAACTATCACAGGGGCTACAACTATGGCTACACCTTC.

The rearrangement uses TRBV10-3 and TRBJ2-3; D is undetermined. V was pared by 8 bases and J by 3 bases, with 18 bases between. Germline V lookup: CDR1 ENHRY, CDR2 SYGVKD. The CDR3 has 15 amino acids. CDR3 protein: CAIGGPPELTDTQYF. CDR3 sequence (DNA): TGTGCCATCGGTGGACCCCCCGAGTTGACAGATACGCAGTATTTT.

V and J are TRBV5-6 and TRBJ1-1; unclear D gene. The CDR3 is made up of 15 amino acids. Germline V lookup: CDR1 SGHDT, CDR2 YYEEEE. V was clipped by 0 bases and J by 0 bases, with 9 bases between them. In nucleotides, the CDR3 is TGTGCCAGCAGCTTGGTAACGGTCATGAACACTGAAGCTTTCTTT. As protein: CASSLVTVMNTEAFF.

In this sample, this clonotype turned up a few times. The chain's CDR3 is CASSLRLAGANNEQFF. The CDR3 DNA sequence: TGCGCCAGCAGCTTGAGACTAGCGGGAGCGAACAATGAGCAGTTCTTC. This chain joins TRBV5-1 and TRBJ2-1; the match to TRBD2 covers 12 bases. CDR1 is SGHRS and CDR2 is YFSETQ in the germline V gene. The junction had 4 bases not matched to a gene; V was cut back by 1 base and J by 5 bases. The CDR3 has 16 amino acids.

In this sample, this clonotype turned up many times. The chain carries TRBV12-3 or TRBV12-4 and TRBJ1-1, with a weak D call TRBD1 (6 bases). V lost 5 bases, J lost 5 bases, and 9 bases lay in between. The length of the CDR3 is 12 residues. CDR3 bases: TGTGCCAGCAGTCGAGGGGGGACTGAAGCTTTCTTT. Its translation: CASSRGGTEAFF.

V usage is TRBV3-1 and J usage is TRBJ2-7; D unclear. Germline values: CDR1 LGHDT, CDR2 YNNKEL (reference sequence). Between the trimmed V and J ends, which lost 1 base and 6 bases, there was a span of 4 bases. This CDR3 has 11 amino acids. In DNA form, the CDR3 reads TGTGCCAGCAGCCAAGTGTTCGAGCAGTACTTC. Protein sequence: CASSQVFEQYF.

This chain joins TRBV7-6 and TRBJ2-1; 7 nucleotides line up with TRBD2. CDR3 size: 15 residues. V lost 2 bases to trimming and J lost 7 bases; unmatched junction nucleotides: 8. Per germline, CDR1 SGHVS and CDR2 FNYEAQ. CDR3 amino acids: CASSLLRTRANEQFF. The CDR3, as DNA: TGTGCCAGCAGCTTACTCCGGACTAGGGCAAATGAGCAGTTCTTC.

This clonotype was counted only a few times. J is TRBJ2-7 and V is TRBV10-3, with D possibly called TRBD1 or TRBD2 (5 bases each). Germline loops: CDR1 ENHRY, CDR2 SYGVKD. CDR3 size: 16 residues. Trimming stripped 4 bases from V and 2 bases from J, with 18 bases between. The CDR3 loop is CAISAAGWDGTYEQYF. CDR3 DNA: TGTGCCATCAGTGCTGCAGGGTGGGACGGAACCTACGAGCAGTACTTC.

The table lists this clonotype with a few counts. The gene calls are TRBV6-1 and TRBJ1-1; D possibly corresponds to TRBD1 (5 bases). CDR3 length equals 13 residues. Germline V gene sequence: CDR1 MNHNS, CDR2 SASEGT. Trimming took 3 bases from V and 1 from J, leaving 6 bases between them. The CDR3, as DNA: TGTGCCAGCAGTGATCAGGGGAACACTGAAGCTTTCTTT. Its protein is CASSDQGNTEAFF.

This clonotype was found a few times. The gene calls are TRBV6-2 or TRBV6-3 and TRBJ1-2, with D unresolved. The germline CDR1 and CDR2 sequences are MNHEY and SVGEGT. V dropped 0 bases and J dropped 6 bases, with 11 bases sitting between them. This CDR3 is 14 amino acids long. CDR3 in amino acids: CASSYSRQRDGYTF. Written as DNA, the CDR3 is TGTGCCAGCAGTTACTCCCGGCAAAGAGATGGCTACACCTTC.

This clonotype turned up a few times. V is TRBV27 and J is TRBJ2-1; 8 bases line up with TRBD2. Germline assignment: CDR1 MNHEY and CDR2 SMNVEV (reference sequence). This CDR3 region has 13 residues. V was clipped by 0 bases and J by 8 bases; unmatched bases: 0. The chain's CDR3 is CASSLSLADEQFF. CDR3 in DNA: TGTGCCAGCAGTTTATCACTAGCGGATGAGCAGTTCTTC.

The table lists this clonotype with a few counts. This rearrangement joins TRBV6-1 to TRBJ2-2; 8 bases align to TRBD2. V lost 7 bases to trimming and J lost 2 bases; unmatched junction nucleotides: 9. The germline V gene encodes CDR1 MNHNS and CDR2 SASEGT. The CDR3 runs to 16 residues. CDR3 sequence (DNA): TGTGCCAGCACTCACCTGGCGGGGGGTAACACCGGGGAGCTGTTTTTT. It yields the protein CASTHLAGGNTGELFF.

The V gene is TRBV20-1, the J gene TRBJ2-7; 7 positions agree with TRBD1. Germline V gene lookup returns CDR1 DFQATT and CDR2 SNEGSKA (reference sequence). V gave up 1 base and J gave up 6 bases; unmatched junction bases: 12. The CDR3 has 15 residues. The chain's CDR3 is CSARAVGTEYPEQYF. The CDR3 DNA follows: TGCAGTGCTAGAGCGGTCGGGACAGAGTATCCCGAGCAGTACTTC.

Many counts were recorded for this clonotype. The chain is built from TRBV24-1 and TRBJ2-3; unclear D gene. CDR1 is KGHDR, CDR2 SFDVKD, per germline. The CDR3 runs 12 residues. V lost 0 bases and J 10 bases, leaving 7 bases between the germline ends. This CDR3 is CATSDLLSPQYF. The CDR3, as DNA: TGTGCCACCAGTGATTTGCTCTCTCCGCAGTATTTT.

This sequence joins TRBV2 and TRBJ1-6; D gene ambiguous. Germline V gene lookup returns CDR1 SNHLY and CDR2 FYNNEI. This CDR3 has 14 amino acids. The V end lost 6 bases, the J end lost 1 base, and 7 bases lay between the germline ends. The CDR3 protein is CASRMGSYNSPLHF. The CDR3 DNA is TGTGCCAGCAGGATGGGGTCCTATAATTCACCCCTCCACTTT.

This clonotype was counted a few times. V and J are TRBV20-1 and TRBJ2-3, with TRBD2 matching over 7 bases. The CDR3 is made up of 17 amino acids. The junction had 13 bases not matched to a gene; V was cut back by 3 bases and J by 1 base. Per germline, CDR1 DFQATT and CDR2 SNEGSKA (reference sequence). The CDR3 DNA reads TGCAGTGCTAGTGAGCGGGGAACCTTATTACGCACAGATACGCAGTATTTT. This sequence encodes CSASERGTLLRTDTQYF.

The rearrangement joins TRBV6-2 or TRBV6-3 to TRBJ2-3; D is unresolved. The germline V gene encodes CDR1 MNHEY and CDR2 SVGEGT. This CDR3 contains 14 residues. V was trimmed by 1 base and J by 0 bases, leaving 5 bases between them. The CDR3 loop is CASSYFSSTDTQYF. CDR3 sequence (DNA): TGTGCCAGCAGTTACTTCAGTAGCACAGATACGCAGTATTTT.

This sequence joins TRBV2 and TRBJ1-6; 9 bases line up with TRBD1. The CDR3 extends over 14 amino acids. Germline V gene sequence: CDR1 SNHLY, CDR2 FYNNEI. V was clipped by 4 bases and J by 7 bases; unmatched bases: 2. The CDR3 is CASSGGTGNSPLHF. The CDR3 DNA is TGTGCCAGCAGTGGTGGGACAGGGAATTCACCCCTCCACTTT.

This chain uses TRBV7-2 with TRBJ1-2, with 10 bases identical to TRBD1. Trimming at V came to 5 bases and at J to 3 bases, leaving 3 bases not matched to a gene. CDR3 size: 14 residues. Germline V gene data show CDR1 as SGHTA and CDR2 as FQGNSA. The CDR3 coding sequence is TGTGCCAGCAGCGTGGACAGGGGGTACTATGGCTACACCTTC. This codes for CASSVDRGYYGYTF.

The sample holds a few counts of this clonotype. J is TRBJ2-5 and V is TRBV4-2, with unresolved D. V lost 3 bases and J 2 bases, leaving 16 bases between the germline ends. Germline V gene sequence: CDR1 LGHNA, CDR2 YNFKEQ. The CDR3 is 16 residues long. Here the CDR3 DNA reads TGTGCCAGCAGCCATTCCCTCGTTTGGGATCAAGAGACCCAGTACTTC. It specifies CASSHSLVWDQETQYF.

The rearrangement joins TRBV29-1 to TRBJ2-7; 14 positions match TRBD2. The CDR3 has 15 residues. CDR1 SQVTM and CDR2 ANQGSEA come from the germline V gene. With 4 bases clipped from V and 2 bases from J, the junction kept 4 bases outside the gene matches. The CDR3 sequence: CSVGGLAGGAYEQYF. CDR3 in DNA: TGCAGCGTTGGAGGACTAGCGGGGGGCGCCTACGAGCAGTACTTC.

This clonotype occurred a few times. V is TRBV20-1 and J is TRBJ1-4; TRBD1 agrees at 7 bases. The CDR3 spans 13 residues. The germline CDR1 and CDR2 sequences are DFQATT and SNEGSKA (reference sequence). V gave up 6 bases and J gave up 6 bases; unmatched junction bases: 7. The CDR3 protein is CSAPGTAYEKLFF. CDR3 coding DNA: TGCAGTGCCCCCGGGACAGCTTATGAAAAACTGTTTTTT.